The source of this T cell receptor (beta chain) is a study of CD8+ T cells in alopecia areata. Study outcomes and limitations: Any link of baseline CD8+ expansion to response, resting on one nonresponder, remains uncertain.

In each case, RNA was isolated and then reverse transcribed into cDNA as the sequencing template. Generated by immunoSEQ multiplex PCR, the TCRdb table keeps only in-frame clones and is missing some. The table lists over 120,000 clones, nearly 55% of them singletons. The treatment: oral pan-JAK inhibitor, 5-10 mg twice daily. With respect to this clone: As yet, its antigen is unknown.

With 1 base clipped from V and 4 bases from J, the junction kept 1 base outside the gene matches. Germline V gene sequence: CDR1 LNHNV, CDR2 YYDKDF (reference sequence). The CDR3 has 16 residues. The source of this sequence is a human donor with alopecia areata. The starting material was CD8+ T cells sorted from blood, obtained at week 4, from a patient treated with tofacitinib. The chain couples TRBV15 to TRBJ2-1, with TRBD2 identical over 13 bases. Written as DNA, the CDR3 is TGTGCCACCAGCAGAGGGACTAGCGGGGGTTACAATGAGCAGTTCTTC. Amino acids: CATSRGTSGGYNEQFF. The entire variable domain, with the rest obtained from reference TRBV15 and TRBJ2-1, is as follows: DAMVIQNPRYQVTQFGKPVTLSCSQTLNHNVMYWYQQKSSQAPKLLFHYYDKDFNNEADTPDNFQSRRPNTSFCFLDIRSPGLGDTAMYLCATSRGTSGGYNEQFFGPGTRLTVL.